This TCR beta chain was recovered during a study of monozygotic twins with inflammatory bowel disease. No DNA is given; TCRdb re-called the 5' RACE reads and lists each CDR3 protein once. This repertoire includes roughly 140,000 distinct CDR3 sequences. This CDR3 region has 15 residues. The chain has TRBV12-3 or TRBV12-4 and TRBJ1-2; the D call from TCRdb, TRBD1, cannot be confirmed without DNA. This clonotype was sampled from a human donor with ulcerative colitis or Crohn's disease, or a healthy co-twin of an affected twin (not recorded which). Source material: blood. This chain's CDR3 is CASSSAKEGTYGYTF.